The TCR beta chain described here comes from a study of blood T cells in healthy people across ages. General study findings and limits: Unsorted PBMC material precluded a definitive naive versus antigen-experienced comparison.

For this clonotype: Its target is unknown. The junction and the germline gene differ at one end; a read error may be behind it.

With a J-beta primer mix and a sample-barcoded 5' primer, a second PCR ran 7 to 11 cycles. TCRdb itself ran the 5' RACE reads through MiXCR, one entry per CDR3 protein. The table lists 1.5 million to 2 million distinct CDR3 sequences, roughly 49% of them singletons. Whenever a sample was processed, at least 7 million PBMCs were isolated. This sequence was found in a woman in her thirties or forties in good health. The specimen was blood.

The CDR3 region is CASTKGLQNTEAFF. The CDR3 nucleotides read TGTGCCAGCACAAAGGGGCTTCAGAACACTGAGGCTTTCTTT. The rearrangement uses TRBV28 and TRBJ1-1; TRBD1 is a possible D gene (5 bases). Germline loops: CDR1 MDHEN, CDR2 SYDVKM. The CDR3 spans 14 residues.